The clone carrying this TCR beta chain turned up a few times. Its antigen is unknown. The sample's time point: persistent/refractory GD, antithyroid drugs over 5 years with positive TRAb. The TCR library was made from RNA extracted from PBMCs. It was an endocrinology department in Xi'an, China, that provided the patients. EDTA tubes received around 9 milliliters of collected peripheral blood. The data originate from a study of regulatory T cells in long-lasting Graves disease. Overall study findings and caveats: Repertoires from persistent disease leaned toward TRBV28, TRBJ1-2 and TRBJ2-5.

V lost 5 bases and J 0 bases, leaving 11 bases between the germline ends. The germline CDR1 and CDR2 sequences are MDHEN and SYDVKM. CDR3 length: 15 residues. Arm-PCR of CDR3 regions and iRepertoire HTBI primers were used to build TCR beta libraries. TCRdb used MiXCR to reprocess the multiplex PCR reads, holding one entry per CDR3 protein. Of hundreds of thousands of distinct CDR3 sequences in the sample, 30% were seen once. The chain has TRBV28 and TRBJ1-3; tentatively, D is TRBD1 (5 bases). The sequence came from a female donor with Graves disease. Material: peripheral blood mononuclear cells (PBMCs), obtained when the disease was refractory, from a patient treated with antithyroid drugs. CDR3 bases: TGTGCCAGCAGTCCACAGGAGAGCTCTGGAAACACCATATATTTT. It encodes CASSPQESSGNTIYF.